The 18 T cell receptor beta chains below come from one sample, sequenced in a study of technical replicates of blood from a few donors. Some clones are missing from TCRdb's copy, which holds only in-frame ones; the method was immunoSEQ multiplex PCR. The table records under 85,000 clones, approximately 83% of them present only once. The specimen was PBMCs. The origin of the receptors is a human donor in good health. Some clones in this sample may be carry-over from other donors' samples.

V gene TRBV4-3 combines with J gene TRBJ2-3; 7 nucleotides line up with TRBD2. V was clipped by 0 bases and J by 4 bases; unmatched bases: 7. The CDR3 totals 16 residues. Germline V gene data show CDR1 as LGHNA and CDR2 as YSLEER. The CDR3 reads CASSQEILGRADTQYF. DNA for the CDR3: TGCGCCAGCAGCCAAGAGATTCTAGGGAGGGCAGATACGCAGTATTTT.

V is TRBV18 and J is TRBJ1-4, with TRBD1 as a possible D gene (5 bases). The CDR3 runs to 15 residues. V gave up 1 base and J gave up 4 bases, with 10 bases separating them. The germline V gene has CDR1 KGHSH and CDR2 LQKENI. The CDR3 region has the DNA TGTGCCAGCTCACCACAGACAGTATATAATGAAAAACTGTTTTTT. The encoded protein is CASSPQTVYNEKLFF.

The chain combines TRBV6-5 with TRBJ1-2; D is possibly TRBD1 (5 bases). The germline V gene has CDR1 MNHEY and CDR2 SVGAGI. The ends were cut back, 3 bases at V and 4 bases at J, with 15 bases in the middle. The CDR3 spans 15 residues. The CDR3 reads CASSYSGLGGYGYTF. The CDR3 bases are TGTGCCAGCAGTTATAGCGGCCTTGGGGGCTATGGCTACACCTTC.

The gene calls are TRBV25-1 and TRBJ2-3, with a weak D call TRBD2 (6 bases). The CDR3 totals 15 residues. V gave up 2 bases and J gave up 4 bases, with 13 bases separating them. The germline gives CDR1 MGHDK, CDR2 SYGVNS. CDR3 coding DNA: TGTGCCAGCAGTGAAGAGTGGAGGGGCGCAGATACGCAGTATTTT. The encoded protein is CASSEEWRGADTQYF.

A single count supports this clone. V is TRBV4-3 and J is TRBJ2-2, with TRBD2 identical over 8 bases. Germline CDR1 LGHNA, CDR2 YSLEER. This CDR3 spans 18 amino acids. With 0 bases clipped from V and 1 base from J, the junction kept 7 bases outside the gene matches. The DNA of the CDR3 is TGCGCCAGCAGCCAAGATACGGTAGCGGGGCTGAACACCGGGGAGCTGTTTTTT. This sequence encodes CASSQDTVAGLNTGELFF.

This chain joins TRBV7-6 and TRBJ1-2; D is ambiguous. V was shortened by 4 bases and J by 6 bases, with 15 bases between the two germline ends. CDR3 size: 14 residues. The germline V gene encodes CDR1 SGHVS and CDR2 FNYEAQ. The CDR3 loop is CASSSADPTNGYTF. The CDR3 region has the DNA TGTGCCAGCAGCTCTGCGGACCCGACTAATGGCTACACCTTC.

The J gene is TRBJ2-1, the V gene TRBV10-3; perhaps TRBD2 as D (5 bases). V was cut by 0 bases and J by 5 bases, with 11 bases left in between. The germline V gene has CDR1 ENHRY and CDR2 SYGVKD. The CDR3 runs to 15 residues. CDR3 coding DNA: TGTGCCATCAGTGAGTCGCGGGTTAAGGACAATGAGCAGTTCTTC. It specifies CAISESRVKDNEQFF.

This chain uses TRBV19 with TRBJ1-6; tentatively, D is TRBD1 (6 bases). The CDR3 sequence is 16 residues long. V lost 7 bases and J lost 0, with 13 bases in between. Germline CDR1 LNHDA, CDR2 SQIVND (reference sequence). The CDR3 here is CASMEGGHSYNSPLHF. DNA of the CDR3: TGTGCCAGTATGGAGGGGGGGCACTCCTATAATTCACCCCTCCACTTT. The full variable domain, its missing parts supplied by reference TRBV19 and TRBJ1-6, is DGGITQSPKYLFRKEGQNVTLSCEQNLNHDAMYWYRQDPGQGLRLIYYSQIVNDFQKGDIAEGYSVSREKKESFPLTVTSAQKNPTAFYLCASMEGGHSYNSPLHFGNGTRLTVT.

The V and J genes are TRBV7-2 and TRBJ1-3; 7 bases fit TRBD1. Germline V gene data show CDR1 as SGHTA and CDR2 as FQGNSA. The CDR3 spans 16 residues. The V gene end was trimmed by 6 bases and the J gene end by 0 bases; junction bases not matched to a gene: 8. The CDR3 DNA reads as TGTGCCAGCAGGGAATCCGGGACAGCCTCTGGAAACACCATATATTTT. Amino acids: CASRESGTASGNTIYF.

This clone appeared once. The rearrangement uses TRBV7-3 and TRBJ2-2; D possibly corresponds to TRBD2 (5 bases). Trimming left V 3 bases short and J 3 bases short, with 11 bases between. Germline values: CDR1 SGHTA, CDR2 FQGTGA. The CDR3 has 15 amino acids. CDR3: CASSFTSGYTGELFF. CDR3 nucleotides: TGTGCCAGCAGCTTCACGTCGGGGTACACCGGGGAGCTGTTTTTT.

This sequence joins TRBV29-1 and TRBJ2-1; 12 positions match TRBD2. Looked up from germline, CDR1 is SQVTM and CDR2 is ANQGSEA. The V and J ends lost 7 bases and 6 bases, in that order; junction bases with no gene match: 4. The CDR3 covers 13 residues. The CDR3 here is CSATSGSVNEQFF. CDR3 DNA sequence: TGCAGCGCGACTAGCGGGAGTGTCAATGAGCAGTTCTTC.

The rearrangement uses TRBV10-3 and TRBJ1-6; D might be TRBD1 (5 bases). The CDR3 runs 14 residues. Germline V gene lookup returns CDR1 ENHRY and CDR2 SYGVKD. Deletions cut 2 bases from V and 7 bases from J, with 9 bases between. The CDR3 reads CAISEEGRNSPLHF. The CDR3 DNA sequence: TGTGCCATCAGTGAGGAGGGGAGGAATTCACCCCTCCACTTT.

The V call is TRBV2, the J call TRBJ2-3; D is possibly TRBD2 (5 bases). CDR3 size: 16 residues. Germline V CDR1 and CDR2: SNHLY, FYNNEI. Trimming removed 5 bases at V and 2 bases at J, with 17 bases between. The CDR3 sequence: CASSSPGLDHTDTQYF. As DNA, the CDR3 is TGTGCCAGCAGTTCCCCCGGACTCGATCACACAGATACGCAGTATTTT.

The chain recombines TRBV5-8 with TRBJ1-4, with no clear D. The CDR3 loop spans 16 amino acids. Trimming stripped 4 bases from V and 0 bases from J, with 13 bases between. From germline, CDR1 is SGHTS and CDR2 YDEGEE. The CDR3: CASSPGGFATNEKLFF. For the CDR3, the DNA is TGTGCCAGCAGCCCGGGAGGCTTTGCAACTAATGAAAAACTGTTTTTT.

The chain joins TRBV7-2 to TRBJ2-1; 10 bases align to TRBD2. The CDR3 loop spans 17 amino acids. V lost 5 bases, J lost 8 bases, and 15 bases stayed unmatched. Germline V CDR1 and CDR2: SGHTA, FQGNSA. CDR3 coding DNA: TGTGCCAGCAGCAGCAGAACTAGCGGGATCGGGGTCCATGAGCAGTTCTTC. It yields the protein CASSSRTSGIGVHEQFF.

The chain combines TRBV5-1 with TRBJ2-1, with 7 bases that match TRBD1. The germline CDR1 and CDR2 sequences are SGHRS and YFSETQ. V shed 4 bases, J shed 4 bases, and the junction held 8 bases outside the gene matches. The CDR3 is 15 residues long. The CDR3 here is CASSGRGQPYNEQFF. In nucleotides, the CDR3 is TGCGCCAGCAGCGGTAGGGGACAGCCTTACAATGAGCAGTTCTTC.

This chain's CDR3 is CASSSGTTNTGELFF. CDR3 coding DNA: TGCGCCAGCAGCTCCGGGACAACGAACACCGGGGAGCTGTTTTTT. V gene TRBV4-3 combines with J gene TRBJ2-2; D might be TRBD1 (6 bases). Germline V lookup: CDR1 LGHNA, CDR2 YSLEER. CDR3 length: 15 residues. Deletions cut 5 bases from V and 0 bases from J, with 10 bases between.

The chain joins TRBV10-3 to TRBJ1-1; D is perhaps TRBD1 (6 bases). Germline assignment: CDR1 ENHRY and CDR2 SYGVKD. Deletions cut 2 bases from V and 5 bases from J, with 15 bases between. The CDR3 extends over 15 amino acids. The CDR3 nucleotides read TGTGCCATCAGTGAGGGGACAAGCAGTTGGACTGAAGCTTTCTTT. Translating it yields CAISEGTSSWTEAFF.